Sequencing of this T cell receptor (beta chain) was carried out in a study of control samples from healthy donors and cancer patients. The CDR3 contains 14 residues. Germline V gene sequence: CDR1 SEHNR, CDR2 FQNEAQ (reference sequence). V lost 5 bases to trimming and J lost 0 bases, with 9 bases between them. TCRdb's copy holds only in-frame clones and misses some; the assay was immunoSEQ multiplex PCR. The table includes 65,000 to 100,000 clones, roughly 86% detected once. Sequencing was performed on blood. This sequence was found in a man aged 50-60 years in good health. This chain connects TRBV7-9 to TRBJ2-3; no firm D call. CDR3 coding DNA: TGTGCCAGCAGCCGGACGACTAGCACAGATACGCAGTATTTT. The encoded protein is CASSRTTSTDTQYF.